The clone carrying this T cell receptor beta chain was observed a single time. The antigen remains undetermined. Sequenced by immunoSEQ multiplex PCR; TCRdb stores in-frame clones only, minus some. The profile covers about 60,000 clones, with around 87% appearing a single time and approximately 1.4% taken by the ten largest. The time point is: week 23, last vaccination. The study gave 300 ug of mutant IDH1 20-mer peptide per vaccine dose, with topical imiquimod. The data stem from a study of a mutant IDH1 vaccine in newly diagnosed glioma. For the study at large: Males made up approximately 60% and females about 40% of treated patients, whose mean age was 40.4 years.

Study-wide results and limits: Pseudoprogression seemingly bore no relation to changes in top peripheral T cell clonotypes.

This CDR3 is 14 amino acids long. V was trimmed by 3 bases and J by 2 bases, leaving 11 bases between them. In germline, CDR1 is SGDLS, CDR2 YYNGEE. The receptor's source is a middle-aged man with glioma. The chain links TRBV9 to TRBJ1-2; TRBD1 is a possible D gene (6 bases). The sample consisted of PBMCs, taken from a glioma patient whose treatment included an IDH1 peptide vaccine. CDR3 DNA sequence: TGTGCCAGCAGCGCCACCACAGGGAACTATGGCTACACCTTC. Translation gives CASSATTGNYGYTF.